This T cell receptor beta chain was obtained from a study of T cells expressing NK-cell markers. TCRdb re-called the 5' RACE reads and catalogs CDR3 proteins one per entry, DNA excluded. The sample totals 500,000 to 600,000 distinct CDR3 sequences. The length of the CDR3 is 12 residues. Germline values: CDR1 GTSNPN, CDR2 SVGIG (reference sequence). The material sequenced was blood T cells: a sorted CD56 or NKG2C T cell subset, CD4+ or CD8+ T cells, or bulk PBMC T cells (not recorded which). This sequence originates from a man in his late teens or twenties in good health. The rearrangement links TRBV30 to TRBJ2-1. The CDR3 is CAWREIGDEQFF.